A single sample gave rise to the 21 T cell receptor beta chains below, sequenced in a study of regulatory T cells in long-lasting Graves disease. Sequencing libraries for TCR beta were prepared with iRepertoire HTBI primers and Arm-PCR of CDR3 regions. TCRdb re-derived calls from the multiplex PCR reads in MiXCR, one entry per CDR3 protein. The sample has nearly 350,000 distinct CDR3 sequences, about 19% seen once. Documented time point: persistent/refractory GD, antithyroid drugs over 5 years with positive TRAb. Making the TCR library involved RNA that had been extracted from PBMCs. Sequenced here: peripheral blood mononuclear cells (PBMCs), sampled when the disease was refractory, from a patient treated with antithyroid drugs. The receptors stem from a female donor with Graves disease.

This clonotype has a handful of counts. The genes are TRBV4-1 and TRBJ2-6; D might be TRBD2 (6 bases). The CDR3 has 16 residues. V gave up 4 bases and J gave up 2 bases, with 12 bases separating them. Germline V gives CDR1 MGHRA, CDR2 YSYEKL. Here the CDR3 reads CASSPPPGAGANVLTF. In nucleotides, the CDR3 is TGCGCCAGCAGCCCGCCGCCGGGGGCTGGGGCCAACGTCCTGACTTTC.

In its sample, this clonotype was seen many times. The chain combines TRBV7-6 with TRBJ2-7, with 10 bases lining up with TRBD2. Trimming took 4 bases from V and 4 from J; bases not matched to a gene: 13. CDR3 length equals 17 residues. Germline V gene lookup returns CDR1 SGHVS and CDR2 FNYEAQ. The CDR3, as DNA: TGTGCCAGCAGCTCGACAATTCCGGGACTAGCGCAGTACGAGCAGTACTTC. It specifies CASSSTIPGLAQYEQYF. Full variable domain (outside the CDR3, taken from reference TRBV7-6 and TRBJ2-7): GAGVSQSPRYKVTKRGQDVALRCDPISGHVSLYWYRQALGQGPEFLTYFNYEAQQDKSGLPNDRFSAERPEGSISTLTIQRTEQRDSAMYRCASSSTIPGLAQYEQYFGPGTRLTVT.

J is TRBJ2-7 and V is TRBV7-9, with 7 bases matching TRBD1. The germline V gene has CDR1 SEHNR and CDR2 FQNEAQ (reference sequence). The CDR3 consists of 14 residues. After removal of 3 bases from V and 2 bases from J, the junction contained 4 bases not matched to a gene. CDR3 protein: CASSLTGSAYEQYF. The CDR3, as DNA: TGTGCCAGCAGCTTGACAGGGAGCGCCTACGAGCAGTACTTC.

This clonotype has at least ten counts. This rearrangement joins TRBV18 to TRBJ1-1; 8 bases fit TRBD1. V gave up 2 bases and J gave up 2 bases; unmatched junction bases: 7. CDR3 length: 16 residues. CDR1 and CDR2 from the germline V gene are KGHSH and LQKENI. The CDR3 nucleotides are TGTGCCAGCTCACCAGTCCAGGGGGCCGGTAACACTGAAGCTTTCTTT. Translation gives CASSPVQGAGNTEAFF.

V is TRBV7-2 and J is TRBJ2-7; the D gene is possibly TRBD2 (5 bases). Trimming took 5 bases from V and 0 from J, leaving 17 bases between them. Germline V gives CDR1 SGHTA, CDR2 FQGNSA. There are 16 residues in the CDR3. The DNA for the CDR3 is TGTGCCAGCAGCCCCCTGGCGGGCGTGGGCTCCTACGAGCAGTACTTC. Amino acids: CASSPLAGVGSYEQYF.

The V gene is TRBV9, the J gene TRBJ2-7; D is unclear. Trimming took off 0 bases at V and 1 base at J, with 8 bases between the two ends. Germline-derived CDR1 and CDR2 are SGDLS and YYNGEE. CDR3 size: 14 residues. The DNA for the CDR3 is TGTGCCAGCAGCGTAGGCCCGCTATCCTACGAGCAGTACTTC. Protein sequence: CASSVGPLSYEQYF. Filled out from reference TRBV9 and TRBJ2-7, the complete variable domain reads DSGVTQTPKHLITATGQRVTLRCSPRSGDLSVYWYQQSLDQGLQFLIQYYNGEERAKGNILERFSAQQFPDLHSELNLSSLELGDSALYFCASSVGPLSYEQYFGPGTRLTVT.

This clonotype has at least ten counts. The chain uses TRBV30 and TRBJ1-1; unclear D gene. This CDR3 comprises 15 residues. The V end lost 0 bases, the J end lost 3 bases, and 14 bases lay between the germline ends. Per the germline V gene, CDR1 is GTSNPN and CDR2 is SVGIG (reference sequence). CDR3 protein: CAWSVRVGMDTEAFF. CDR3 bases: TGTGCCTGGAGTGTACGGGTTGGGATGGACACTGAAGCTTTCTTT.

This clonotype was picked up many times. The chain combines TRBV18 with TRBJ1-4, with D perhaps matching TRBD1 (6 bases). Germline V gene sequence: CDR1 KGHSH, CDR2 LQKENI. This CDR3 is 14 amino acids long. The V end was cut by 1 base, the J end by 6 bases, with 9 bases between. The CDR3 region has the DNA TGTGCCAGCTCACCACGCAGGGGTGATGAAAAACTGTTTTTT. Residues: CASSPRRGDEKLFF.

This clonotype was seen at least ten times. CDR3 amino acids: CSAPRAGGRTGELFF. CDR3 coding DNA: TGCAGTGCCCCCAGGGCGGGAGGGCGCACCGGGGAGCTGTTTTTT. This chain connects TRBV20-1 to TRBJ2-2, with 9 bases aligning to TRBD2. The CDR3 runs to 15 residues. Losses at the gene ends were 6 bases for V and 4 bases for J; bases not matched to a gene: 9. Per the germline V gene, CDR1 is DFQATT and CDR2 is SNEGSKA (reference sequence).

This clonotype was seen many times. This sequence joins TRBV11-2 and TRBJ1-1; D remains ambiguous. The CDR3 loop spans 16 amino acids. Trimming left V 3 bases short and J 0 bases short, with 14 bases between. From germline, CDR1 is SGHAT and CDR2 FQNNGV. This CDR3 is CASSFGTVAVNTEAFF. In nucleotides, the CDR3 is TGTGCCAGCAGCTTCGGTACAGTGGCGGTGAACACTGAAGCTTTCTTT.

In its sample, this clonotype was seen many times. The rearrangement joins TRBV28 to TRBJ1-1, with D possibly being TRBD1 (6 bases). Trimming left V 2 bases short and J 3 bases short, with 10 bases between. Germline V gene data show CDR1 as MDHEN and CDR2 as SYDVKM. The CDR3 runs 14 residues. The CDR3 region has the DNA TGTGCCAGCAGTTTAGGGGGGGCTGACACTGAAGCTTTCTTT. Translated, it gives CASSLGGADTEAFF.

This clonotype was detected ten times or more. The chain links TRBV2 to TRBJ2-7; tentatively, D is TRBD1 (6 bases). Germline CDR1 is SNHLY and CDR2 is FYNNEI. The ends were cut back, 10 bases at V and 12 bases at J, with 19 bases in the middle. This CDR3 is built from 11 residues. CDR3 amino acids: CAKITGPRRYF. The CDR3 region has the DNA TGTGCCAAAATAACAGGGCCGAGACGGTACTTC.

This clonotype was seen repeatedly, ten times or more. Written as DNA, the CDR3 is TGTGCCAGCAGCCTCGTAGGGGGACTAGCGTTCTCCTACGAGCAGTACTTC. Translating gives CASSLVGGLAFSYEQYF. The chain recombines TRBV11-2 with TRBJ2-7; 10 bases fit TRBD2. With V trimmed by 5 bases and J by 0 bases, 10 bases remained unmatched. Per germline, CDR1 SGHAT and CDR2 FQNNGV. The CDR3 sequence is 17 residues long. The whole variable domain, remainder taken from reference TRBV11-2 and TRBJ2-7, is EAGVAQSPRYKIIEKRQSVAFWCNPISGHATLYWYQQILGQGPKLLIQFQNNGVVDDSQLPKDRFSAERLKGVDSTLKIQPAKLEDSAVYLCASSLVGGLAFSYEQYFGPGTRLTVT.

This clonotype was picked up a small number of times. The rearrangement links TRBV28 to TRBJ2-7, with D unclear. The length of the CDR3 is 13 residues. Trimming removed 8 bases at V and 1 base at J, with 12 bases between. Germline CDR1 and CDR2: MDHEN and SYDVKM. Written as DNA, the CDR3 is TGTGCCAGCCACGAGGACGGATCCTACGAGCAGTACTTC. Translation gives CASHEDGSYEQYF.

The CDR3 spells CASSIKVSVAQHF. In DNA form, the CDR3 reads TGTGCCAGTAGTATAAAGGTTTCGGTTGCCCAGCATTTT. The chain is built from TRBV19 and TRBJ1-5; D remains unclear. CDR1 is LNHDA and CDR2 is SQIVND in the germline V gene (reference sequence). The CDR3 runs to 13 residues. V gave up 2 bases and J gave up 11 bases, with 13 bases separating them.

V is TRBV7-8 and J is TRBJ2-1; TRBD2 matches 10 bases. V shed 4 bases and J 8 bases; nucleotides not matched to a gene: 11. Germline values: CDR1 SGHVS, CDR2 FQNEAQ. The CDR3 consists of 16 residues. CDR3 sequence: CASSSGASGREDEQFF. The CDR3 DNA reads as TGTGCCAGCAGCTCAGGTGCTAGCGGGAGAGAGGATGAGCAGTTCTTC.

The rearrangement joins TRBV5-1 to TRBJ2-1; 8 bases fit TRBD1. Germline V gives CDR1 SGHRS, CDR2 YFSETQ. This CDR3 comprises 15 residues. V shed 1 base, J shed 5 bases, and the junction held 5 bases outside the gene matches. This CDR3 is CASSLRTGSHNEQFF. The CDR3 DNA follows: TGCGCCAGCAGCTTGAGGACAGGGAGCCACAATGAGCAGTTCTTC.

The chain recombines TRBV19 with TRBJ2-7, with 8 nucleotides matching TRBD1. Germline V gives CDR1 LNHDA, CDR2 SQIVND (reference sequence). Trimming removed 2 bases from V and 3 bases from J; junction bases left unmatched: 3. The length of the CDR3 is 14 residues. CDR3 protein: CASSILGTGYEQYF. CDR3 coding DNA: TGTGCCAGTAGTATACTCGGGACAGGCTACGAGCAGTACTTC.

This clonotype has more than one count but fewer than ten. This rearrangement joins TRBV18 to TRBJ1-2; D remains ambiguous. V was clipped by 3 bases and J by 2 bases, with 7 bases between them. This CDR3 is built from 13 residues. Germline assignment: CDR1 KGHSH and CDR2 LQKENI. The CDR3 sequence: CASSPRSNYGYTF. Written as DNA, the CDR3 is TGTGCCAGCTCACCGCGATCCAACTATGGCTACACCTTC.

This clonotype was seen a few times. V usage is TRBV12-3 or TRBV12-4 and J usage is TRBJ2-2; the D is unclear. V lost 7 bases and J 4 bases, leaving 7 bases between the germline ends. The CDR3 loop spans 12 amino acids. The CDR3 DNA reads as TGTGCCAGCACCCCCAGCACCGGGGAGCTGTTTTTT. Its translation is CASTPSTGELFF.

The genes are TRBV28 and TRBJ2-1, with TRBD2 matching over 12 bases. CDR1 and CDR2 from the germline V gene are MDHEN and SYDVKM. Losses at the gene ends were 4 bases for V and 7 bases for J; bases not matched to a gene: 5. This CDR3 comprises 15 residues. The CDR3 sequence is CASSSSGRAPNEQFF. The CDR3 region has the DNA TGTGCCAGCAGTTCTAGCGGGAGGGCCCCTAATGAGCAGTTCTTC.